Presented here are 23 T cell receptor beta chains from one specimen sequenced in a study of OX40 agonist ivuxolimab in advanced cancers. The table came from immunoSEQ multiplex PCR; TCRdb's copy has only in-frame clones and leaves some out. The sample has about 110,000 clones, around 93% seen once. The specimen was CD4+ or CD8+ T cells sorted from blood, collected in a trial of the OX40 agonist ivuxolimab. These receptors came from an adult with an advanced solid tumor such as melanoma, head and neck, liver or kidney cancer.

CDR3 loop: CASRGQGIETQYF. The CDR3 DNA sequence: TGTGCCAGCAGGGGACAGGGAATAGAGACCCAGTACTTC. The V gene is TRBV25-1, the J gene TRBJ2-5; 9 positions match TRBD1. Germline V gene lookup returns CDR1 MGHDK and CDR2 SYGVNS. V trimming: 6 bases; J trimming: 4 bases; junction bases outside the gene matches: 3. The CDR3 is made up of 13 amino acids. Based on the CDR3 plus reference TRBV25-1 and TRBJ2-5, the full variable domain is EADIYQTPRYLVIGTGKKITLECSQTMGHDKMYWYQQDPGMELHLIHYSYGVNSTEKGDLSSESTVSRIRTEHFPLTLESARPSHTSQYLCASRGQGIETQYFGPGTRLLVL.

This clone appeared a few times. The rearrangement links TRBV7-9 to TRBJ1-4; D gene unclear. The V gene's germline CDR1 is SEHNR and CDR2 FQNEAQ (reference sequence). Trimming shortened V by 1 base and J by 8 bases, and 5 bases separated the two germline ends. This CDR3 comprises 12 residues. Here the CDR3 DNA reads TGTGCCAGCAGCTTAGTCCAGGAAAAACTGTTTTTT. Encoded protein: CASSLVQEKLFF.

The CDR3 is CASSQEASGKNEQYF. DNA of the CDR3: TGTGCCAGTAGTCAGGAGGCGTCAGGGAAGAACGAGCAGTACTTC. The chain couples TRBV19 to TRBJ2-7; D may match TRBD1 or TRBD2 (5 bases each). The V gene lost 5 bases and the J gene lost 5 bases, with 19 bases spanning the gap. The CDR3 length is 15 residues. Germline CDR1 reads LNHDA; CDR2 reads SQIVND (reference sequence).

The chain combines TRBV5-1 with TRBJ2-5; TRBD2 matches at 7 bases. The CDR3 totals 15 residues. Germline V CDR1 and CDR2: SGHRS, YFSETQ. Trimming took 0 bases from V and 1 from J; bases not matched to a gene: 3. The CDR3 coding sequence is TGCGCCAGCAGCTTGGGCCCTAGCGGCCAAGAGACCCAGTACTTC. Amino acid sequence: CASSLGPSGQETQYF.

The chain recombines TRBV4-1 with TRBJ1-4; 9 nucleotides match TRBD1. Germline V gives CDR1 MGHRA, CDR2 YSYEKL. This CDR3 region has 17 residues. Trimming took 1 base from V and 7 from J; bases not matched to a gene: 10. CDR3 nucleotides: TGCGCCAGCAGCCAAGGTGACTCCGGGACAGGGCTTGAAAAACTGTTTTTT. Translation: CASSQGDSGTGLEKLFF.

The V call is TRBV5-4, the J call TRBJ1-2; D gene uncertain. V was shortened by 2 bases and J by 4 bases, with 9 bases between the two germline ends. The CDR3 consists of 13 residues. Germline loops: CDR1 SGHNT, CDR2 YYREEE (reference sequence). CDR3 sequence (DNA): TGTGCCAGCAGCTTAGGAGTGATCTATGGCTACACCTTC. It encodes CASSLGVIYGYTF.

The gene calls are TRBV18 and TRBJ2-5; a weak D match, TRBD1 (7 bases). CDR3 length: 14 residues. V lost 5 bases and J lost 11, with 21 bases in between. Germline V lookup: CDR1 KGHSH, CDR2 LQKENI. This chain's CDR3 is CASSRDSRESEQYF. The CDR3 nucleotides read TGTGCCAGCTCAAGGGACAGCCGGGAGAGTGAGCAGTACTTC.

The rearrangement uses TRBV29-1 and TRBJ1-2; D is ambiguous. The germline CDR1 and CDR2 sequences are SQVTM and ANQGSEA. Trimming removed 3 bases from V and 8 bases from J, with 16 bases in between. The CDR3 consists of 13 residues. The CDR3 sequence: CSVDVPGTGGYTF. The DNA of the CDR3 is TGCAGCGTTGACGTCCCAGGCACCGGCGGCTACACCTTC.

This clone was counted once. The chain joins TRBV19 to TRBJ2-2, with D hard to call. Germline V gene sequence: CDR1 LNHDA, CDR2 SQIVND (reference sequence). V dropped 7 bases and J dropped 2 bases, with 11 bases sitting between them. CDR3 length: 14 residues. In nucleotides, the CDR3 is TGTGCCAGTAAACCCGGGTCCAACACCGGGGAGCTGTTTTTT. Its translation: CASKPGSNTGELFF.

The V call is TRBV5-1, the J call TRBJ2-2; 9 bases agree with TRBD2. The V segment lost 0 bases and the J segment 6 bases; nucleotides outside the gene matches: 6. CDR1 is SGHRS, CDR2 YFSETQ, per germline. The CDR3 is made up of 16 amino acids. Here the CDR3 reads CASSLAGSGGAGELFF. DNA for the CDR3: TGCGCCAGCAGCTTGGCGGGTAGCGGGGGAGCCGGGGAGCTGTTTTTT. Based on the CDR3 plus reference TRBV5-1 and TRBJ2-2, the full variable domain is KAGVTQTPRYLIKTRGQQVTLSCSPISGHRSVSWYQQTPGQGLQFLFEYFSETQRNKGNFPGRFSGRQFSNSRSEMNVSTLELGDSALYLCASSLAGSGGAGELFFGEGSRLTVL.

This chain uses TRBV10-1 with TRBJ1-2; D remains ambiguous. In germline, CDR1 is WNHNN, CDR2 SYGVQD (reference sequence). The CDR3 spans 12 residues. Trimming shortened V by 3 bases and J by 5 bases, and 7 bases separated the two germline ends. The CDR3 DNA sequence: TGCGCCAGCAGTGACGGCGTTTATGGCTACACCTTC. This translates into CASSDGVYGYTF.

This chain uses TRBV5-6 with TRBJ2-2; D could derive from TRBD1 or TRBD2 (5 bases each). Germline V gene sequence: CDR1 SGHDT, CDR2 YYEEEE. The CDR3 totals 16 residues. V was pared by 2 bases and J by 4 bases, with 15 bases between. In DNA, the CDR3 is TGTGCCAGCAGCTTCCCGGGGCCCGGGCGCACCGGGGAGCTGTTTTTT. Protein: CASSFPGPGRTGELFF.

The gene calls are TRBV4-1 and TRBJ2-3, with D uncertain. The CDR3 spans 17 residues. V lost 0 bases and J lost 0, with 13 bases in between. CDR1 and CDR2 (germline): MGHRA, YSYEKL. CDR3 DNA sequence: TGCGCCAGCAGCCAAGAGGGCGTTCGCCGGAGCACAGATACGCAGTATTTT. This encodes CASSQEGVRRSTDTQYF.

The chain employs TRBV2 and TRBJ2-5; the D is unclear. The CDR3 covers 11 residues. Germline CDR1 and CDR2: SNHLY and FYNNEI. With 3 bases removed from V and 5 bases from J, the gap between germline ends came to 4 bases. The CDR3 sequence: CASSEMETQYF. In DNA form, the CDR3 reads TGTGCCAGCAGTGAGATGGAGACCCAGTACTTC.

The chain uses TRBV7-9 and TRBJ2-2; D might be TRBD1 or TRBD2, each matching 5 bases. The germline CDR1 and CDR2 sequences are SEHNR and FQNEAQ (reference sequence). The V end lost 3 bases, the J end lost 6 bases, and 8 bases lay between the germline ends. The CDR3 spans 13 residues. CDR3 loop: CASSLGRAGELFF. The CDR3 DNA follows: TGTGCCAGCAGCTTGGGACGGGCCGGGGAGCTGTTTTTT. The whole variable domain, remainder taken from reference TRBV7-9 and TRBJ2-2, is DTGVSQNPRHKITKRGQNVTFRCDPISEHNRLYWYRQTLGQGPEFLTYFQNEAQLEKSRLLSDRFSAERPKGSFSTLEIQRTEQGDSAMYLCASSLGRAGELFFGEGSRLTVL.

The chain links TRBV2 to TRBJ2-6; D tentatively fits TRBD1 or TRBD2 (5 bases each). Trimming took 0 bases from V and 4 from J, leaving 13 bases between them. The CDR3 covers 17 residues. Germline lookup yields CDR1 SNHLY and CDR2 FYNNEI. The CDR3 is CASSEALRGAGANVLTF. DNA of the CDR3: TGTGCCAGCAGTGAAGCGCTTCGGGGCGCAGGGGCCAACGTCCTGACTTTC.

This chain's CDR3 is CASSLAVEVAGYTF. DNA for the CDR3: TGCGCCAGCAGCTTGGCCGTGGAAGTTGCTGGCTACACCTTC. The chain carries TRBV5-1 and TRBJ1-2, with no clear D. Deletions cut 0 bases from V and 7 bases from J, with 13 bases between. CDR3 length equals 14 residues. Germline loops: CDR1 SGHRS, CDR2 YFSETQ.

The CDR3 spells CASSPSGTGWEQYF. In DNA, the CDR3 is TGTGCCAGCTCACCATCTGGGACAGGCTGGGAGCAGTACTTC. The chain employs TRBV18 and TRBJ2-7, with 8 bases identical to TRBD1. Germline CDR1 and CDR2: KGHSH and LQKENI. The J segment lost 7 bases and the V segment lost 2 bases, leaving 7 bases of the junction unmatched. This CDR3 is built from 14 residues.

The rearrangement uses TRBV5-1 and TRBJ2-5; 8 bases are a match to TRBD2. The germline V gene has CDR1 SGHRS and CDR2 YFSETQ. CDR3 length: 14 amino acids. The trim removed 4 bases at V and 3 bases at J, leaving 5 bases unmatched. The CDR3 is CASSPGGAEETQYF. The CDR3 region has the DNA TGCGCCAGCAGCCCGGGGGGGGCCGAAGAGACCCAGTACTTC.

This clone was detected once. CDR3: CASSPSLTGGMGEQYF. CDR3 in DNA: TGTGCCAGCTCACCTTCCTTGACAGGGGGCATGGGGGAGCAGTACTTC. V gene TRBV18 combines with J gene TRBJ2-7, with 10 bases matching TRBD1. Germline-derived CDR1 and CDR2 are KGHSH and LQKENI. The trim removed 3 bases at V and 7 bases at J, leaving 12 bases unmatched. The CDR3 is made up of 16 amino acids.

The rearrangement links TRBV19 to TRBJ2-6; 10 bases agree with TRBD1. The J segment lost 4 bases and the V segment lost 4 bases, leaving 10 bases of the junction unmatched. The CDR3 runs to 18 residues. In germline, CDR1 is LNHDA, CDR2 SQIVND (reference sequence). The CDR3 region has the DNA TGTGCCAGTAGTAAAGCCGGGACAGGGGTCCCGGGGGCCAACGTCCTGACTTTC. Its protein is CASSKAGTGVPGANVLTF.

This clone came up once. V usage is TRBV10-3 and J usage is TRBJ1-4, with D tentatively TRBD1 (5 bases). Germline CDR1 reads ENHRY; CDR2 reads SYGVKD. CDR3 size: 14 residues. The V end was cut by 5 bases, the J end by 6 bases, with 13 bases between. The CDR3 DNA follows: TGTGCCATCAGTACAGGTGGGCTGGATGAAAAACTGTTTTTT. Its translation: CAISTGGLDEKLFF.

V gene TRBV11-1 combines with J gene TRBJ1-5, with TRBD1 matching 12 bases. Looked up from germline, CDR1 is SGHAT and CDR2 is FQDESV (reference sequence). V gave up 6 bases and J gave up 2 bases; unmatched junction bases: 8. CDR3 size: 17 residues. CDR3 amino acids: CASRRDRGPVGNQPQHF. The CDR3 nucleotides are TGTGCCAGCAGGCGGGACAGGGGGCCTGTAGGCAATCAGCCCCAGCATTTT.